The T cell receptor beta chain described here comes from a study of blood T cell repertoires in COVID-19 (dated by TCRdb to between 2020 and 2021). General notes on the study: Collaborator samples came from the United States, Italy and Spain and covered acute and convalescent phases of COVID-19. The prospective study material was composed of cDNA or gDNA derived from T cells, B-cell-depleted T cells, or PBMCs. Deeply sampled blood TCRbeta repertoires from subjects exposed to, actively infected with, or recovered from COVID-19 were included in the dataset. The repertoires were released in a freely available public database meant as a resource for research on the immune response to SARS-CoV-2. Samples were obtained from the ongoing ImmuneRACE study (first 160 participants) and from over a thousand subjects provided by 6 global collaborators. The sample metadata nearly always contained a de-identified subject ID, COVID-19 status, age in years and sex. HLA class I and class II types, where available, came from metadata supplied by the sample provider rather than from assay-based typing.

TCRbeta CDR3 regions were amplified from genomic DNA by means of the immunoSEQ Assay, a bias-controlled multiplex PCR. In the original analysis: Nucleated cell counts per sample were estimated from amplification of reference gene primers within the assay. Sequence reads were collapsed and filtered to measure the absolute abundance of every unique TCRbeta CDR3 rearrangement. Productive Simpson clonality was computed per sample as the square root of Simpson's diversity index over productive rearrangements. TCRdb mirrors the immuneACCESS table, restricted to in-frame sequences. Some clones are absent from its copies; in checked studies, under half trace to an unresolved V gene, and the reason for the others is unknown. V and J calls and clone size are those listed in that table; D and trimming were worked out from the DNA. This sample is represented by over 75,000 clones; 85% to 90% of them were singletons. The ten biggest clones cover around 1.5% of the sample.

The research as a whole found: The quantity of clinical and demographic metadata differed by source and by participant and was supplied without curation.

Worth noting for this clone: No antigen is known for it. Base qualities are not provided; no much larger clone lies one nucleotide away.

Whole blood was collected in K2EDTA tubes by collaborating institutions according to the institutions' own protocols. For TCRbeta analysis, collaborators shipped samples as frozen whole blood, isolated PBMCs, or DNA extracted from either of those sample types. Input material: peripheral blood. This receptor was taken from a human donor with active COVID-19. The donor label of this sample is uncertain.

Here the CDR3 is given as CASSLRELAGMFQETQYF. The DNA is TGTGCCAGCAGTTTAAGGGAACTAGCGGGGATGTTCCAAGAGACCCAGTACTTC. The chain was built from TRBV28 and TRBJ2-5; 10 middle bases align to TRBD2. Trimming removed 2 bases from V and 1 base from J; the gene matches leave 10 bases unexplained. Based on the germline V gene, the CDR1 and CDR2 sequences are MDHEN and SYDVKM. Including cysteine and phenylalanine, the CDR3 has 18 amino acids. Only CDR3 DNA is held: 54 bases, read in frame from base 1.